Shown below are 12 T cell receptor beta chains from a single sample sequenced in a study of sequential checkpoint blockade in melanoma. The protocol was immunoSEQ multiplex PCR, while the TCRdb copy is restricted to in-frame clones and leaves out a portion. The table lists 40,000 or so clones, 32% of them singletons. Described treatment: randomized to nivolumab then ipilimumab (arm A) or the reverse (arm B). The sample here was tumor tissue (inferred from file names), taken from a patient given nivolumab and ipilimumab in sequence. The receptors derive from a human donor with melanoma.

The sample holds a few counts of this clone. The gene calls are TRBV30 and TRBJ1-1; D possibly corresponds to TRBD1 (5 bases). The V gene's germline CDR1 is GTSNPN and CDR2 SVGIG (reference sequence). This CDR3 has 13 amino acids. The V gene lost 2 bases and the J gene lost 5 bases, with 12 bases spanning the gap. The CDR3 loop reads CAWSFGGHTEAFF. CDR3 nucleotide sequence: TGTGCCTGGAGTTTTGGCGGACATACTGAAGCTTTCTTT.

The chain carries TRBV29-1 and TRBJ2-1; D possibly corresponds to TRBD2 (5 bases). V shed 1 base and J shed 9 bases, with 10 bases lying between them. CDR1 is SQVTM and CDR2 is ANQGSEA in the germline V gene. This CDR3 contains 12 residues. As DNA, the CDR3 is TGCAGCGTTGAAGCTCTAGCCGGTGAGCAGTTCTTC. Translated, it gives CSVEALAGEQFF.

This clone was seen more than once but under ten times. V usage is TRBV6-8 and J usage is TRBJ2-1; 7 positions match TRBD1. The CDR3 spans 14 residues. CDR1 and CDR2 from the germline V gene are MNHGY and SAAAGT. Trimming at V came to 6 bases and at J to 2 bases, leaving 4 bases not matched to a gene. The CDR3 region has the DNA TGTGCCAGCAGGAGGACAGGAACCTACAATGAGCAGTTCTTC. As protein: CASRRTGTYNEQFF.

About this clone: The sample contains more than one DNA sequence encoding this CDR3. The V gene is TRBV6-8, the J gene TRBJ2-1; 8 bases map to TRBD2. The germline V gene has CDR1 MNHGY and CDR2 SAAAGT. V lost 6 bases, J lost 4 bases, and 5 bases stayed unmatched. This CDR3 is 14 amino acids long. CDR3 in amino acids: CASRTGGPYNEQFF. The CDR3 bases are TGTGCCAGCAGGACGGGGGGGCCGTACAATGAGCAGTTCTTC.

This chain links TRBV15 with TRBJ2-6; tentatively, D is TRBD1 (5 bases). The germline CDR1 and CDR2 sequences are LNHNV and YYDKDF (reference sequence). The CDR3 has 17 amino acids. V was pared by 1 base and J by 0 bases, with 10 bases between. Here the CDR3 reads CATSRAGFSSGANVLTF. CDR3 in DNA: TGTGCCACCAGCAGAGCAGGGTTCTCCTCTGGGGCCAACGTCCTGACTTTC.

The table lists this clone with a few counts. The rearrangement links TRBV7-6 to TRBJ1-1; maybe TRBD1 (6 bases). CDR1 and CDR2 (germline): SGHVS, FNYEAQ. The CDR3 covers 14 residues. Trimming removed 3 bases at V and 0 bases at J, with 8 bases between. CDR3 region: CASSLGGLNTEAFF. CDR3 coding DNA: TGTGCCAGCAGCTTGGGGGGGCTGAACACTGAAGCTTTCTTT.

The V gene is TRBV4-1, the J gene TRBJ2-1; 8 nucleotides agree with TRBD1. V lost 4 bases to trimming and J lost 5 bases; unmatched junction nucleotides: 10. CDR3 length equals 16 residues. CDR1 and CDR2 (germline): MGHRA, YSYEKL. CDR3 in DNA: TGCGCCAGCAGCCGGAATACCGGGACAGGAGACAATGAGCAGTTCTTC. Translated: CASSRNTGTGDNEQFF.

This clone was picked up a small number of times. The V gene is TRBV6-7, the J gene TRBJ2-3, with 9 bases matching TRBD2. TRBV6-7 is classed as an ORF, of uncertain function. The V gene end was trimmed by 10 bases and the J gene end by 6 bases; junction bases not matched to a gene: 8. This CDR3 has 13 amino acids. The CDR3 loop is CATSAGGLDTQYF. The CDR3 bases are TGTGCCACCTCCGCGGGGGGGCTGGATACGCAGTATTTT.

This clone was counted only a few times. This chain links TRBV6-8 with TRBJ1-1; 7 nucleotides line up with TRBD1. The V segment lost 5 bases and the J segment 2 bases; nucleotides outside the gene matches: 8. Germline CDR1 is MNHGY and CDR2 is SAAAGT. The CDR3 sequence is 15 residues long. The CDR3 sequence: CASSNPGTVNTEAFF. CDR3 DNA: TGTGCCAGCAGTAACCCCGGGACAGTAAACACTGAAGCTTTCTTT.

The genes are TRBV15 and TRBJ2-1; 8 positions agree with TRBD2. Looked up from germline, CDR1 is LNHNV and CDR2 is YYDKDF (reference sequence). V gave up 5 bases and J gave up 6 bases; unmatched junction bases: 9. This CDR3 region has 15 residues. The CDR3, as DNA: TGTGCCACCAGCCGGGCGGGGGGCTCGGTCAATGAGCAGTTCTTC. This translates into CATSRAGGSVNEQFF.

The chain employs TRBV30 and TRBJ1-1, with 7 bases fitting TRBD1. Germline trimming cut 1 base from V and 3 bases from J; bases unmatched to any gene: 2. The V gene's germline CDR1 is GTSNPN and CDR2 SVGIG (reference sequence). The length of the CDR3 is 13 residues. The CDR3 reads CAWSAGQYTEAFF. The CDR3 DNA follows: TGTGCCTGGAGTGCGGGACAGTACACTGAAGCTTTCTTT.

V and J are TRBV14 and TRBJ2-5; D call uncertain. Trimming left V 5 bases short and J 5 bases short, with 6 bases between. CDR1 is SGHDN, CDR2 FVKESK, per germline. The CDR3 consists of 11 residues. The DNA of the CDR3 is TGTGCCAGCAGCACTGGTGAGACCCAGTACTTC. Residues: CASSTGETQYF. The whole variable domain, filled in from reference TRBV14 and TRBJ2-5, reads EAGVTQFPSHSVIEKGQTVTLRCDPISGHDNLYWYRRVMGKEIKFLLHFVKESKQDESGMPNNRFLAERTGGTYSTLKVQPAELEDSGVYFCASSTGETQYFGPGTRLLVL.